These 3 T cell receptor beta chains were sequenced from one sample in a study of control samples from healthy donors and cancer patients. The method was immunoSEQ multiplex PCR; TCRdb's version includes in-frame clones alone and lacks a portion of them. In the table there are roughly 170,000 clones, around 94% of which are singletons. Sample: blood. The receptor set was obtained from a woman under 30 in good health.

The chain links TRBV14 to TRBJ2-3; D may match TRBD1 or TRBD2 (5 bases each). The CDR3 extends over 17 amino acids. The germline V gene has CDR1 SGHDN and CDR2 FVKESK. The V and J ends lost 1 base and 4 bases respectively, with 18 bases between them. The CDR3: CASSQGRGVGSPDTQYF. As DNA, the CDR3 is TGTGCCAGCAGCCAAGGACGAGGGGTTGGATCACCAGATACGCAGTATTTT.

This CDR3 reads CSVGFLRETQYF. In DNA form, the CDR3 reads TGCAGCGTTGGTTTTCTACGAGAGACCCAGTACTTC. The V gene is TRBV29-1, the J gene TRBJ2-5; no reliable D call. V dropped 4 bases and J dropped 4 bases, with 10 bases sitting between them. This CDR3 spans 12 amino acids. Germline V CDR1 and CDR2: SQVTM, ANQGSEA.

The chain joins TRBV7-2 to TRBJ2-7; 11 bases match TRBD2. There are 15 residues in the CDR3. CDR1 and CDR2 from the germline V gene are SGHTA and FQGNSA. V trimming: 5 bases; J trimming: 3 bases; junction bases outside the gene matches: 6. The CDR3 loop reads CASSQYLAGGYEQYF. The CDR3 coding sequence is TGTGCCAGCAGCCAGTACCTAGCGGGGGGCTACGAGCAGTACTTC.